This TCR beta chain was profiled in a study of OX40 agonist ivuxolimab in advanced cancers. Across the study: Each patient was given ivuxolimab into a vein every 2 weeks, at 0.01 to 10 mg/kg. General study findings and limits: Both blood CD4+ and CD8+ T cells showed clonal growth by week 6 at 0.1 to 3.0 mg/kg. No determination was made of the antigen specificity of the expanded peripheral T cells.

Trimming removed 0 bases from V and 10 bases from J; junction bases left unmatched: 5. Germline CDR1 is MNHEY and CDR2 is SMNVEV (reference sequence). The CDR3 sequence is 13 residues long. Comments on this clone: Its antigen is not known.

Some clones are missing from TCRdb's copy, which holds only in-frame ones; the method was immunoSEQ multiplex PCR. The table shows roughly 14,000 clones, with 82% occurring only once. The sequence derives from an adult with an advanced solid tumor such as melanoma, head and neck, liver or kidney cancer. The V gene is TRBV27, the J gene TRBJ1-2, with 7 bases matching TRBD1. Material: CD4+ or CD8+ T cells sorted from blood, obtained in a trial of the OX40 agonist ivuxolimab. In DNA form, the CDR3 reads TGTGCCAGCAGTTTATCCGGGACAGAAGTCTACACCTTC. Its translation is CASSLSGTEVYTF.